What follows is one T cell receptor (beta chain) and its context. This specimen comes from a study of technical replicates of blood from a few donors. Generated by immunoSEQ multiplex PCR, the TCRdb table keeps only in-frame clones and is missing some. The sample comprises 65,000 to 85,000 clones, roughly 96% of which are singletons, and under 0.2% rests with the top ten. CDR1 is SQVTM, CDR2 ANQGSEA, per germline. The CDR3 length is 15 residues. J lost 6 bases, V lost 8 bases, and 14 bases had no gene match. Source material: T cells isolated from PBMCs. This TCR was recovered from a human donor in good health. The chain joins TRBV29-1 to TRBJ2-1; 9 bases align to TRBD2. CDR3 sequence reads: CSTELAGRGANEQFF. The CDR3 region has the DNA TGCAGCACTGAACTAGCGGGTCGGGGGGCCAATGAGCAGTTCTTC.